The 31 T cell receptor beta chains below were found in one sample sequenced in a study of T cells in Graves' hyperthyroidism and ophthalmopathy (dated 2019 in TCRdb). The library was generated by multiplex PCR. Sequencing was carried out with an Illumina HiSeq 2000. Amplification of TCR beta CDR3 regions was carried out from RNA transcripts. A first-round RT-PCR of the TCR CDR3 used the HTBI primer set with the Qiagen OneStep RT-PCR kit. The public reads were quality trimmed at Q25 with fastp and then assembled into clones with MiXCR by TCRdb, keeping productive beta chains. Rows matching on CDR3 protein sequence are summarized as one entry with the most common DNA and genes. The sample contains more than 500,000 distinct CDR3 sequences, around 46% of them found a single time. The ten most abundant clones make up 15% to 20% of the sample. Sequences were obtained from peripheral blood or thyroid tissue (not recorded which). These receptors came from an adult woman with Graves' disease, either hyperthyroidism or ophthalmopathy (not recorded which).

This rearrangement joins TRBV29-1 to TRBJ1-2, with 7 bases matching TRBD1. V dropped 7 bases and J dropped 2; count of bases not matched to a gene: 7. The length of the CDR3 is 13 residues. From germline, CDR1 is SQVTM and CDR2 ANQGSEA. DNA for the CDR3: TGCAGCGGGCGGGACAGCGACAACTATGGCTACACCTTC. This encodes CSGRDSDNYGYTF.

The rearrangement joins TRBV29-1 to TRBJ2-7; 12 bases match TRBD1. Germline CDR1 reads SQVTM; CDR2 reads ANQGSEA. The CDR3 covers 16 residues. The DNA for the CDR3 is TGCAGTGCTAGAGATCTGGGACAGGGGGCAGCCTACGAGCAGTACTTC. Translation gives CSARDLGQGAAYEQYF.

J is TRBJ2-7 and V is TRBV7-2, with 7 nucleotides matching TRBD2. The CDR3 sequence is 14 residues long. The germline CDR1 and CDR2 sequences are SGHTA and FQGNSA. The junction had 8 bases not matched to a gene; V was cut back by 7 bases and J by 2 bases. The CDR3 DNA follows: TGTGCCAGCAACCAACTAGCGCCAACCTACGAGCAGTACTTC. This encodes CASNQLAPTYEQYF. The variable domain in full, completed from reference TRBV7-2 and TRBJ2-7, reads GAGVSQSPSNKVTEKGKDVELRCDPISGHTALYWYRQSLGQGLEFLIYFQGNSAPDKSGLPSDRFSAERTGGSVSTLTIQRTQQEDSAVYLCASNQLAPTYEQYFGPGTRLTVT.

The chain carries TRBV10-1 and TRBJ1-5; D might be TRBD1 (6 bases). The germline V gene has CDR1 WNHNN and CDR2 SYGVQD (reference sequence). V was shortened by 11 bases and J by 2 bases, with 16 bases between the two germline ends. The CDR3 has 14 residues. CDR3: CAGGQGVGNQPQHF. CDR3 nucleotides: TGCGCCGGGGGCCAGGGTGTGGGCAATCAGCCCCAGCATTTT.

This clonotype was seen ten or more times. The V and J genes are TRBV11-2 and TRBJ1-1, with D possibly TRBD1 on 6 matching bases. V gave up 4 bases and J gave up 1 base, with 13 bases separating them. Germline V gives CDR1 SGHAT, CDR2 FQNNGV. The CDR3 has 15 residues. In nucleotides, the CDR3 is TGTGCCAGCAGCTCTATCCGGGACACGAACACTGAAGCTTTCTTT. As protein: CASSSIRDTNTEAFF.

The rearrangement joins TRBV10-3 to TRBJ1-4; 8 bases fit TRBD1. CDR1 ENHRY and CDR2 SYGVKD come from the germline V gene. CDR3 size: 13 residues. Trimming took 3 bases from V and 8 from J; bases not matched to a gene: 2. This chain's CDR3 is CAISEGTGEKLFF. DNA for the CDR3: TGTGCCATCAGTGAAGGGACAGGCGAAAAACTGTTTTTT.

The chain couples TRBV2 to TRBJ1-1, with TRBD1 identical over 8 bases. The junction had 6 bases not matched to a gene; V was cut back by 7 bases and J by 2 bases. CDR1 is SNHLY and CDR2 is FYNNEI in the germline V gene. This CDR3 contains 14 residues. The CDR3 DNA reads TGTGCCAGCAAACAAGACAGGGGAAACACTGAAGCTTTCTTT. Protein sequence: CASKQDRGNTEAFF. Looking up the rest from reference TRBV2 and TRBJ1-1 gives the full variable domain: EPEVTQTPSHQVTQMGQEVILRCVPISNHLYFYWYRQILGQKVEFLVSFYNNEISEKSEIFDDQFSVERPDGSNFTLKIRSTKLEDSAMYFCASKQDRGNTEAFFGQGTRLTVV.

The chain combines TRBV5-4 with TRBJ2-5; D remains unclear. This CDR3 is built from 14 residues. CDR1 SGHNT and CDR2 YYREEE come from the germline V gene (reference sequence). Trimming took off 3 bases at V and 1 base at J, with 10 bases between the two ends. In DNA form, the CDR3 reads TGTGCCAGCAGCTCGGAATGGCCCCAAGAGACCCAGTACTTC. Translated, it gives CASSSEWPQETQYF.

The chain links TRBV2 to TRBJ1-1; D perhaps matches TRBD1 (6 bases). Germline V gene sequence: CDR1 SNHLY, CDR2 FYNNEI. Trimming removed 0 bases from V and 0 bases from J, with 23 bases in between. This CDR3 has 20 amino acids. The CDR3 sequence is CASSEASKGGRGEMNTEAFF. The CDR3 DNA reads TGTGCCAGCAGTGAAGCTAGCAAAGGGGGGAGGGGGGAAATGAACACTGAAGCTTTCTTT.

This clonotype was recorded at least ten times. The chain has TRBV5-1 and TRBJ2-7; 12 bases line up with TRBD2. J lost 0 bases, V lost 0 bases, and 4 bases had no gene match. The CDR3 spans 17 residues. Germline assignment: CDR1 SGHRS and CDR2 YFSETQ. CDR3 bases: TGCGCCAGCAGCTTGGGGACTAGCGGGATTATCTCCTACGAGCAGTACTTC. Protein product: CASSLGTSGIISYEQYF.

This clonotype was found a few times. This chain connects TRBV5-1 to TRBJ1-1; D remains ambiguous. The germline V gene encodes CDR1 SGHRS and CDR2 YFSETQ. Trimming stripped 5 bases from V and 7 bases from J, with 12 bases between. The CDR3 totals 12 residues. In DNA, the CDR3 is TGCGCCAGCAGAGCTCATGCCGATGAAGCTTTCTTT. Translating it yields CASRAHADEAFF.

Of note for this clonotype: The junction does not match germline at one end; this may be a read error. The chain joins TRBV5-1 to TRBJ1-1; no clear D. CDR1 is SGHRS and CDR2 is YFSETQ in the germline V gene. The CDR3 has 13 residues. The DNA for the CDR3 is TGCGCCAGCAGCTTGACGGGTGACACTGAATCTTTCTTT. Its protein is CASSLTGDTESFF.

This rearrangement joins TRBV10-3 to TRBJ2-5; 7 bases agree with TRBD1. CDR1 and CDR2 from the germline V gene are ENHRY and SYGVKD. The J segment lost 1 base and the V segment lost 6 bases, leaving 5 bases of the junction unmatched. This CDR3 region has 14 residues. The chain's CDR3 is CAISARDSQETQYF. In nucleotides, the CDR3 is TGTGCCATCAGCGCCCGGGACAGCCAAGAGACCCAGTACTTC.

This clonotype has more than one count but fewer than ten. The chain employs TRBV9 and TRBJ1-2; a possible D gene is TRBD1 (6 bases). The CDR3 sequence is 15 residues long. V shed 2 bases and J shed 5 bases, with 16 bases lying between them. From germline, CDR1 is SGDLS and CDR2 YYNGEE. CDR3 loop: CASSVRGGTSYGYTF. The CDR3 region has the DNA TGTGCCAGCAGCGTGAGGGGGGGGACCTCATATGGCTACACCTTC.

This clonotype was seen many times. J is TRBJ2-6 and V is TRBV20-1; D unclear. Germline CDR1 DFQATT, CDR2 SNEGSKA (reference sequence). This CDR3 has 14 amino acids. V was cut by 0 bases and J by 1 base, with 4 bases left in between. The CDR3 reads CSARELSGANVLTF. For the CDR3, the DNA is TGCAGTGCTAGAGAATTATCTGGGGCCAACGTCCTGACTTTC.

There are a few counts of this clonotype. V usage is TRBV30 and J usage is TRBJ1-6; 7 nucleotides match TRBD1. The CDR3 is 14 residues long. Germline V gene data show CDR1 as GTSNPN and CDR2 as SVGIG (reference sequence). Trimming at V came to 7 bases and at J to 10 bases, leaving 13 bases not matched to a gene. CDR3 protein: CAFSRTGAGSPLHF. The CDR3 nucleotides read TGTGCCTTCTCCCGGACAGGCGCTGGGTCACCCCTCCACTTT.

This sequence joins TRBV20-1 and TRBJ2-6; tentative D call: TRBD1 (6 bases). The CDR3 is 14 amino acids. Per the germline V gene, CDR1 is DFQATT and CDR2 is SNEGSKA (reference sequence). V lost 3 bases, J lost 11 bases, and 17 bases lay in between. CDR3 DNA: TGCAGTGCTAGCAGGGGCGCTAGTTCCTACGTCCTGACTTTC. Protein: CSASRGASSYVLTF.

The CDR3 region has the DNA TGTGCCAGCGTTTTCCGACAGGGGGTCGGGGAAGCTTTCTTT. Residues: CASVFRQGVGEAFF. The chain combines TRBV6-5 with TRBJ1-1; 9 positions match TRBD1. V gave up 8 bases and J gave up 8 bases; unmatched junction bases: 12. Germline-derived CDR1 and CDR2 are MNHEY and SVGAGI. The CDR3 is 14 amino acids.

This CDR3 reads CATQDRGPYATNEKLFF. The DNA for the CDR3 is TGTGCCACACAGGACAGGGGGCCATACGCAACTAATGAAAAACTGTTTTTT. The chain has TRBV10-3 and TRBJ1-4; 11 bases fit TRBD1. The CDR3 runs to 17 residues. The V gene's germline CDR1 is ENHRY and CDR2 SYGVKD. The V and J ends lost 10 bases and 0 bases, in that order; junction bases with no gene match: 10.

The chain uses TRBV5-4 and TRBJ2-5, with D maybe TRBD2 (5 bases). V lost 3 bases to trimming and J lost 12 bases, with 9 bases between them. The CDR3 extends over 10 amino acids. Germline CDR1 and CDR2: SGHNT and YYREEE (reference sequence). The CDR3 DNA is TGTGCCAGCAGCTACGAGGGCGAGTACTTC. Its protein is CASSYEGEYF.

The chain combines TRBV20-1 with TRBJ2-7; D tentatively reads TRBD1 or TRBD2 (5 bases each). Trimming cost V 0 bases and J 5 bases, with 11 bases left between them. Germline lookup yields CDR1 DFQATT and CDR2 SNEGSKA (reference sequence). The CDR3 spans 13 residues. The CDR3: CSARDRGVHEQYF. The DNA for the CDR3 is TGCAGTGCTAGAGATAGAGGGGTCCACGAGCAGTACTTC.

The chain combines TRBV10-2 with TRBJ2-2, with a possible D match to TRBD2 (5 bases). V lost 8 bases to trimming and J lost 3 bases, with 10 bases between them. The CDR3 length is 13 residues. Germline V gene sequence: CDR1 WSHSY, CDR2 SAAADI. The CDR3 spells CASFRGHTGELFF. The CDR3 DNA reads TGCGCCAGCTTCAGAGGGCACACCGGGGAGCTGTTTTTT.

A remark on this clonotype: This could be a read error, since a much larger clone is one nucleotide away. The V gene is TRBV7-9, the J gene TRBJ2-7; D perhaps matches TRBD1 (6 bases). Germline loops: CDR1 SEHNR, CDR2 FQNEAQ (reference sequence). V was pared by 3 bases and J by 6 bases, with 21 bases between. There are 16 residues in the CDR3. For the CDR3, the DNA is TGTGCCAGCAGCTTGGTTTGGGCAGGGGCAAGGAGCGAGCAGTACTTC. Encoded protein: CASSLVWAGARSEQYF.

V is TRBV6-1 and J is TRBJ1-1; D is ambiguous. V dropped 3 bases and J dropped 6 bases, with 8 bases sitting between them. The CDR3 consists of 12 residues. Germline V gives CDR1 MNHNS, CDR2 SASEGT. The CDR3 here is CASSEWLAEAFF. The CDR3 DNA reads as TGTGCCAGCAGTGAGTGGCTGGCTGAAGCTTTCTTT.

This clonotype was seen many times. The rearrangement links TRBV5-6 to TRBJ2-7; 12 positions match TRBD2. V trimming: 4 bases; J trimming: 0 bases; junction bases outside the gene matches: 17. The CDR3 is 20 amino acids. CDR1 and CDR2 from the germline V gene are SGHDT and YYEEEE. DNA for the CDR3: TGTGCCAGCAGCGTTCGAGCAGTCCCGGGACTAGCGGGTGACTCCTACGAGCAGTACTTC. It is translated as CASSVRAVPGLAGDSYEQYF. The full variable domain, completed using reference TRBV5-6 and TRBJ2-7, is DAGVTQSPTHLIKTRGQQVTLRCSPKSGHDTVSWYQQALGQGPQFIFQYYEEEERQRGNFPDRFSGHQFPNYSSELNVNALLLGDSALYLCASSVRAVPGLAGDSYEQYFGPGTRLTVT.

The CDR3 region is CASCQGGDEQFF. The CDR3 DNA is TGTGCCAGCTGTCAGGGGGGGGATGAGCAGTTCTTC. The gene calls are TRBV7-2 and TRBJ2-1, with D perhaps matching TRBD1 or TRBD2 (7 bases each). The length of the CDR3 is 12 residues. Germline CDR1 reads SGHTA; CDR2 reads FQGNSA. The V end was cut by 8 bases, the J end by 8 bases, with 13 bases between.

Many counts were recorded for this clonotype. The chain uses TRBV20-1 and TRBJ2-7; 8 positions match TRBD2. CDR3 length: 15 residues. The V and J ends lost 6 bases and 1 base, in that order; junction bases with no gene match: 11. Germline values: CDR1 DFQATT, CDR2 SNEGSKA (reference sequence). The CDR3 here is CSAEPLSGGSYEQYF. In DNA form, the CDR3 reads TGCAGTGCAGAACCATTGAGCGGGGGATCCTACGAGCAGTACTTC.

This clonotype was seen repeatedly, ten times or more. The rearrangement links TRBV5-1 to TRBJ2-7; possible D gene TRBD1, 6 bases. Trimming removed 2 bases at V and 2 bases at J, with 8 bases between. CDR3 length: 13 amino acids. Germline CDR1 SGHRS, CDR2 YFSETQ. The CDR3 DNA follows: TGCGCCAGCAGCTTCGACAGGACCTACGAGCAGTACTTC. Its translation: CASSFDRTYEQYF. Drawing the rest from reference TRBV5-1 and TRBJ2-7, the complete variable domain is KAGVTQTPRYLIKTRGQQVTLSCSPISGHRSVSWYQQTPGQGLQFLFEYFSETQRNKGNFPGRFSGRQFSNSRSEMNVSTLELGDSALYLCASSFDRTYEQYFGPGTRLTVT.

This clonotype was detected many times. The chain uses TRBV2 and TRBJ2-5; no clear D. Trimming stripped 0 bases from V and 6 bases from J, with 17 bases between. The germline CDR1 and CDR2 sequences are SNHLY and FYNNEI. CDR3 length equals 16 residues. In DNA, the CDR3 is TGTGCCAGCAGTGAAGCAGGTGCAGAGATACGGAAGACCCAGTACTTC. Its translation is CASSEAGAEIRKTQYF.

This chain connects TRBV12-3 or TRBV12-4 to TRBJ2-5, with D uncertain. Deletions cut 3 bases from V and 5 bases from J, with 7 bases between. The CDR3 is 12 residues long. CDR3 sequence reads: CASSFRQETQYF. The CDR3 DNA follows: TGTGCCAGCAGTTTTCGGCAGGAGACCCAGTACTTC.

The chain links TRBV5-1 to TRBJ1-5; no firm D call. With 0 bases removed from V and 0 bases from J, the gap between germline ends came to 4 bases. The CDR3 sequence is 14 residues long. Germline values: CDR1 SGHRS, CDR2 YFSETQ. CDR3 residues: CASSLAASNQPQHF. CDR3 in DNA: TGCGCCAGCAGCTTGGCGGCTAGCAATCAGCCCCAGCATTTT. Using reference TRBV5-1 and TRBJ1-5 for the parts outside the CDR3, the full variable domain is KAGVTQTPRYLIKTRGQQVTLSCSPISGHRSVSWYQQTPGQGLQFLFEYFSETQRNKGNFPGRFSGRQFSNSRSEMNVSTLELGDSALYLCASSLAASNQPQHFGDGTRLSIL.